This T cell receptor beta chain was retrieved from a study of T cell responses to AZD1222 COVID-19 vaccine. The germline CDR1 and CDR2 sequences are MNHEY and SVGAGI. The V and J ends lost 0 bases and 2 bases respectively, with 12 bases between them. The CDR3 sequence is 16 residues long. Turning to this clone: Antigen unknown.

Pooled samples include second doses given at about 4 or 12 weeks. Study-wide results and caveats: Targeting of unmutated variant regions was reportedly seen in nearly half of spike-specific TCRs.

Using immunoSEQ multiplex PCR, the repertoire was profiled, and TCRdb retains in-frame clones only, with some absent. Of approximately 140,000 clones listed, around 90% were seen once; the top ten hold 3% to 3.5%. The sequence derives from an adult who received the AZD1222 COVID-19 vaccine. The sample in question was peripheral blood, obtained 28 days after the second AZD1222 dose. The genes are TRBV6-5 and TRBJ2-3; D uncertain. The CDR3 coding sequence is TGTGCCAGCAGTTACTCGTTAAGGAGCATCACAGATACGCAGTATTTT. It encodes CASSYSLRSITDTQYF.